This entry is about one TCR beta chain. The antigen remains undetermined. Profiled with immunoSEQ multiplex PCR; TCRdb holds only in-frame clones, not every one. Of about 960,000 clones detected, around 80% appear once; the ten largest clones hold nearly 1.5%. This sample was taken from a study of shared clonotypes between healthy human individuals. Whole-study findings and limits: Some clonotypes were shared by all four sorted-subset donors, while others were not shared. The non-shared ones had lower generation probabilities than the shared ones.

The receptor was derived from a young man in good health. Sequenced material: memory CD4+ T cells sorted from blood. Subset here: CD45RA-negative fraction.

As DNA, the CDR3 is TGCAGCGTTGACTCAGAGAACTTAGGGGACGAGCAGTACTTC. Residues: CSVDSENLGDEQYF. The chain has TRBV29-1 and TRBJ2-7; D might be TRBD1 (5 bases). Germline V CDR1 and CDR2: SQVTM, ANQGSEA. The CDR3 is 14 residues long. V was shortened by 3 bases and J by 5 bases, with 17 bases between the two germline ends.